This is a list of T cell receptor beta chains from one sample in a study of T cells after yellow fever vaccination. Using its own MiXCR run on the 5' RACE reads, TCRdb lists one record per CDR3 protein. The table has approximately 580,000 distinct CDR3 sequences, about 17% seen once; the top ten hold around 16%. The sequenced sample was PBMCs, obtained about 5 days after the first yellow fever vaccination. These receptor sequences come from a man younger than 35 who received the YFV17D yellow fever vaccine. CDR3s include the opening cysteine and the closing phenylalanine or tryptophan. Each record gives: V gene, clone size, D gene, J gene, CDR3 protein, CDR3 DNA. A D gene is named only where the DNA matches it firmly. Some rows mark clone size as missing; the rest say once, few, many or name a class of expanded clone.

v_gene: TRBV7-9
abundance: -
d_gene: -
j_gene: TRBJ2-6
CDR3aa: CASSFMSSGANVLTF
CDR3nt: TGTGCCAGCAGCTTTATGAGCTCTGGGGCCAACGTCCTGACTTTC

v_gene: TRBV7-3
abundance: -
d_gene: -
j_gene: TRBJ2-3
CDR3aa: CASSLNPKDTQYF
CDR3nt: TGTGCCAGCAGCTTAAATCCTAAAGATACGCAGTATTTT

v_gene: TRBV19
abundance: few
d_gene: -
j_gene: TRBJ1-5
CDR3aa: CASLGRGHQPQHF
CDR3nt: TGTGCCAGTCTAGGCAGGGGACATCAGCCCCAGCATTTT

v_gene: TRBV4-1
abundance: -
d_gene: -
j_gene: TRBJ1-4
CDR3aa: CASSQPSGSGSGKLFF
CDR3nt: TGCGCCAGCAGCCAGCCGTCTGGGTCGGGGTCGGGAAAACTGTTTTTT

v_gene: TRBV6-2/TRBV6-3
abundance: -
d_gene: TRBD2
j_gene: TRBJ2-1
CDR3aa: CASSGVGLAGGGEQFF
CDR3nt: TGTGCCAGCAGTGGGGTCGGACTAGCGGGGGGAGGCGAGCAGTTCTTC

v_gene: TRBV19
abundance: few
d_gene: -
j_gene: TRBJ1-5
CDR3aa: CASSNLGSSGNQPQHF
CDR3nt: TGTGCCAGTAGTAACTTAGGGTCGAGCGGCAATCAGCCCCAGCATTTT

v_gene: TRBV7-2
abundance: many
d_gene: TRBD2
j_gene: TRBJ2-1
CDR3aa: CASSLTAGDYNEQFF
CDR3nt: TGTGCCAGCAGCTTGACAGCGGGGGATTACAATGAGCAGTTCTTC

v_gene: TRBV6-5
abundance: few
d_gene: -
j_gene: TRBJ1-4
CDR3aa: CASSSYRGATNEKLFF
CDR3nt: TGTGCCAGCAGTTCCTATCGGGGTGCAACTAATGAAAAACTGTTTTTT

v_gene: TRBV28
abundance: -
d_gene: -
j_gene: TRBJ1-1
CDR3aa: CASSPQGGRRDTEVFF
CDR3nt: TGTGCCAGCAGTCCCCAAGGGGGGCGGAGGGACACTGAAGTTTTCTTT

v_gene: TRBV10-3
abundance: few
d_gene: TRBD1
j_gene: TRBJ2-3
CDR3aa: CAISEDRGGDTQYF
CDR3nt: TGTGCCATCAGTGAAGACAGGGGAGGCGATACGCAGTATTTT

v_gene: TRBV19
abundance: few
d_gene: -
j_gene: TRBJ2-7
CDR3aa: CASRRPGQRSYEQYF
CDR3nt: TGTGCCAGTAGGAGACCTGGACAGAGATCCTACGAGCAGTACTTC

v_gene: TRBV7-9
abundance: few
d_gene: -
j_gene: TRBJ2-1
CDR3aa: CASSSTGLPSSYNEQFF
CDR3nt: TGTGCCAGCAGCTCAACGGGACTTCCTAGCTCCTACAATGAGCAGTTCTTC

v_gene: TRBV14
abundance: -
d_gene: -
j_gene: TRBJ2-3
CDR3aa: CASSPKGSSTDTQYF
CDR3nt: TGTGCCAGCAGCCCTAAAGGATCTAGCACAGATACGCAGTATTTT

v_gene: TRBV18
abundance: few
d_gene: -
j_gene: TRBJ1-5
CDR3aa: CASSPSRTLDQHF
CDR3nt: TGTGCCAGCTCACCGTCCAGGACGTTAGACCAGCATTTT

v_gene: TRBV4-3
abundance: -
d_gene: -
j_gene: TRBJ1-6
CDR3aa: CASSQDNGQGRGPLHF
CDR3nt: TGCGCCAGCAGCCAAGATAACGGGCAGGGACGAGGACCCCTCCACTTT

v_gene: TRBV6-2/TRBV6-3
abundance: many
d_gene: -
j_gene: TRBJ2-3
CDR3aa: CASSYSVASTDTQYF
CDR3nt: TGTGCCAGCAGTTACTCCGTCGCTAGCACAGATACGCAGTATTTT

v_gene: TRBV18
abundance: few
d_gene: -
j_gene: TRBJ2-5
CDR3aa: CASSPGEKETQYF
CDR3nt: TGTGCCAGCTCACCGGGGGAGAAAGAGACCCAGTACTTC

v_gene: TRBV4-3
abundance: -
d_gene: -
j_gene: TRBJ1-6
CDR3aa: CASSEDPGRSPLHF
CDR3nt: TGCGCCAGCAGCGAAGACCCGGGTAGATCACCCCTCCACTTT

v_gene: TRBV27
abundance: -
d_gene: -
j_gene: TRBJ2-5
CDR3aa: CASSRFYRDKETQYF
CDR3nt: TGTGCCAGCAGTCGGTTCTATCGGGACAAGGAGACCCAGTACTTC

v_gene: TRBV29-1
abundance: -
d_gene: TRBD2
j_gene: TRBJ2-7
CDR3aa: CSVEDVGRGYEQYF
CDR3nt: TGCAGCGTTGAAGATGTTGGGCGGGGGTACGAGCAGTACTTC

v_gene: TRBV6-4
abundance: few
d_gene: TRBD1
j_gene: TRBJ2-2
CDR3aa: CASIKTGQGLDTGELFF
CDR3nt: TGTGCCAGCATTAAAACGGGACAGGGGCTAGACACCGGGGAGCTGTTTTTT

v_gene: TRBV18
abundance: -
d_gene: -
j_gene: TRBJ2-5
CDR3aa: CASSPPMSSGWETQYF
CDR3nt: TGTGCCAGCTCACCACCGATGTCATCTGGGTGGGAGACCCAGTACTTC

v_gene: TRBV6-2/TRBV6-3
abundance: -
d_gene: -
j_gene: TRBJ2-1
CDR3aa: CATQEVNEQFF
CDR3nt: TGTGCCACCCAGGAGGTGAATGAGCAGTTCTTC

v_gene: TRBV4-3
abundance: -
d_gene: -
j_gene: TRBJ1-4
CDR3aa: CASSLELGEKLFF
CDR3nt: TGCGCCAGCAGCCTGGAGTTGGGCGAAAAACTGTTTTTT

v_gene: TRBV20-1
abundance: few
d_gene: -
j_gene: TRBJ2-5
CDR3aa: CSASRRLWETQYF
CDR3nt: TGCAGTGCTAGTCGGAGGTTGTGGGAGACCCAGTACTTC

v_gene: TRBV4-3
abundance: few
d_gene: TRBD2
j_gene: TRBJ2-3
CDR3aa: CASSQGLAGGRSQYF
CDR3nt: TGCGCCAGCAGCCAAGGGCTAGCGGGGGGGCGTTCGCAGTATTTT

v_gene: TRBV2
abundance: -
d_gene: -
j_gene: TRBJ2-1
CDR3aa: CASSGQGVHEQFF
CDR3nt: TGTGCCAGCAGTGGGCAGGGTGTCCATGAGCAGTTCTTC

v_gene: TRBV5-1
abundance: many
d_gene: TRBD1
j_gene: TRBJ2-3
CDR3aa: CASSPDRGKDTQYF
CDR3nt: TGCGCCAGCAGCCCGGACAGGGGGAAAGATACGCAGTATTTT

v_gene: TRBV12-3/TRBV12-4
abundance: many
d_gene: TRBD1
j_gene: TRBJ1-2
CDR3aa: CASSSQGANYGYTF
CDR3nt: TGTGCCAGCAGTTCCCAGGGGGCTAACTATGGCTACACCTTC

v_gene: TRBV12-5
abundance: few
d_gene: TRBD2
j_gene: TRBJ2-1
CDR3aa: CASSSTGTTHEQFF
CDR3nt: TGTGCTAGTTCTTCAACCGGGACTACTCATGAGCAGTTCTTC

v_gene: TRBV12-3/TRBV12-4
abundance: many
d_gene: -
j_gene: TRBJ2-1
CDR3aa: CASTSTVAGGAGNEQFF
CDR3nt: TGTGCCAGCACCAGCACCGTAGCTGGGGGGGCCGGGAATGAGCAGTTCTTC

v_gene: TRBV3-1
abundance: once
d_gene: -
j_gene: TRBJ1-1
CDR3aa: CASSPQGRGRRAFF
CDR3nt: TGTGCCAGCAGCCCTCAGGGGAGGGGTAGAAGAGCTTTCTTT

v_gene: TRBV5-5
abundance: -
d_gene: TRBD1
j_gene: TRBJ1-1
CDR3aa: CASSLERQGRNTEAFF
CDR3nt: TGTGCCAGCAGCTTGGAGAGACAGGGGAGGAACACTGAAGCTTTCTTT

v_gene: TRBV19
abundance: -
d_gene: -
j_gene: TRBJ1-2
CDR3aa: CASSMERDLSMVGYTF
CDR3nt: TGTGCCAGTAGTATGGAGCGGGACCTTTCTATGGTCGGCTACACCTTC

v_gene: TRBV7-2
abundance: -
d_gene: -
j_gene: TRBJ1-5
CDR3aa: CASSLVDGNQPQHF
CDR3nt: TGTGCCAGCAGCTTAGTAGACGGCAATCAGCCCCAGCATTTT

v_gene: TRBV7-6
abundance: -
d_gene: -
j_gene: TRBJ2-1
CDR3aa: CASSLASLSSYNEQFF
CDR3nt: TGTGCCAGCAGCTTAGCATCCCTGAGCTCCTACAATGAGCAGTTCTTC

v_gene: TRBV6-5
abundance: -
d_gene: -
j_gene: TRBJ1-6
CDR3aa: CASSLVPPNSPLHF
CDR3nt: TGTGCCAGCAGTTTGGTGCCCCCCAATTCACCCCTCCACTTT

v_gene: TRBV6-4
abundance: many
d_gene: TRBD1
j_gene: TRBJ2-2
CDR3aa: CASSDSDRHTGELFF
CDR3nt: TGTGCCAGCAGTGACTCGGACAGGCACACCGGGGAGCTGTTTTTT

v_gene: TRBV5-1
abundance: -
d_gene: -
j_gene: TRBJ2-1
CDR3aa: CASSLEVAAEYNEQFF
CDR3nt: TGCGCCAGCAGCTTGGAGGTAGCGGCGGAATACAATGAGCAGTTCTTC

v_gene: TRBV2
abundance: few
d_gene: -
j_gene: TRBJ1-1
CDR3aa: CASGGGATEAFF
CDR3nt: TGTGCCAGCGGGGGGGGAGCGACTGAAGCTTTCTTT

v_gene: TRBV15
abundance: few
d_gene: -
j_gene: TRBJ2-5
CDR3aa: CATSRGLGVVGETQYF
CDR3nt: TGTGCCACCAGCAGAGGGCTGGGAGTAGTAGGAGAGACCCAGTACTTC

v_gene: TRBV19
abundance: -
d_gene: TRBD2
j_gene: TRBJ2-5
CDR3aa: CASSNERGGQGETQYF
CDR3nt: TGTGCCAGTAGTAACGAGCGGGGGGGCCAGGGAGAGACCCAGTACTTC

v_gene: TRBV19
abundance: -
d_gene: TRBD1
j_gene: TRBJ1-1
CDR3aa: CASSKRDRGITEAFF
CDR3nt: TGTGCCAGTAGTAAACGGGACAGGGGGATCACTGAAGCTTTCTTT

v_gene: TRBV18
abundance: -
d_gene: -
j_gene: TRBJ1-4
CDR3aa: CASSYYQIATNEKLFF
CDR3nt: TGTGCCAGCTCATATTACCAGATTGCAACTAATGAAAAACTGTTTTTT

v_gene: TRBV9
abundance: once
d_gene: -
j_gene: TRBJ2-3
CDR3aa: CASSVATSLDTQYF
CDR3nt: TGTGCCAGCAGCGTGGCGACTAGTTTGGATACGCAGTATTTT

v_gene: TRBV10-3
abundance: -
d_gene: -
j_gene: TRBJ1-5
CDR3aa: CAISQSGRAWDQPQHF
CDR3nt: TGTGCCATCAGCCAATCGGGGCGGGCCTGGGATCAGCCCCAGCATTTT